The 3 T cell receptor beta chains below were found in one sample sequenced in a study of CXCR3-negative and CXCR3-positive naive CD8 T cells. Study results and caveats: TRB CDR3s were more hydrophobic in CXCR3-positive than in CXCR3-negative naive cells.

What these receptors recognize is not known. UMI-tagged TRB cDNA libraries were built via 5' RACE. TCRdb re-called the 5' RACE reads; every CDR3 protein appears as one record, without DNA. Its clone listing holds around 130,000 distinct CDR3 sequences. The sequencing sample was made of naive CXCR3+ CD8+ T cells from blood. Subset described: CD45RO-CCR7+CD27+CD95- naive CD8+ T cells expressing CXCR3 (TNR3+). The receptors originated from a human donor in good health. Some clones in this sample may be carry-over from other donors' samples.

The chain recombines TRBV28 with TRBJ2-1. Looked up from germline, CDR1 is MDHEN and CDR2 is SYDVKM. The length of the CDR3 is 13 residues. This chain's CDR3 is CASSLSNIAEQFF.

The chain links TRBV4-1 to TRBJ2-2; TCRdb picks TRBD2, but there is no DNA to check that call. Germline V gives CDR1 MGHRA, CDR2 YSYEKL. This CDR3 is 16 amino acids long. The chain's CDR3 is CASSHHQRGNTGELFF.

The gene calls are TRBV29-1 and TRBJ1-1. The germline V gene has CDR1 SQVTM and CDR2 ANQGSEA. The CDR3 length is 13 residues. The CDR3 protein is CSVVEGLGTEAFF.